A selection of T cell receptor beta chains follows, all from one sample in a study of T cells after yellow fever vaccination. MiXCR, applied by TCRdb to the 5' RACE reads, yields one record per CDR3 protein. The repertoire consists of about 400,000 distinct CDR3 sequences, with 11% occurring once and the leading ten covering more than 15%. Here the sequenced sample was PBMCs, taken on the day of the first yellow fever vaccination. These receptors all come from a young man who received the YFV17D yellow fever vaccine. CDR3s leave out the opening cysteine and the closing phenylalanine or tryptophan.

CDR3	J	length	V
ASSLSGNQETQY	TRBJ2-5	12	TRBV5-1
ASSYQPAITPQY	TRBJ2-3	12	TRBV6-5
ASSPTPGTGFFTEAF	TRBJ1-1	15	TRBV7-9
SARVPEGAYGYT	TRBJ1-2	12	TRBV20-1
ASRVLAGRYNEQF	TRBJ2-1	13	TRBV28
ASSTGQGTRGQETQY	TRBJ2-5	15	TRBV19
ASSLVGRSGELF	TRBJ2-2	12	TRBV7-2
ASSEEGPQEAF	TRBJ1-1	11	TRBV6-1
ASSLMGGDNQPQH	TRBJ1-5	13	TRBV5-1
ASSLNGRPDTQY	TRBJ2-3	12	TRBV7-2
ASNREAGDTQY	TRBJ2-3	11	TRBV5-4
ASSPRRTANTEAF	TRBJ1-1	13	TRBV6-5
ASSPRLAGALSKNIQY	TRBJ2-4	16	TRBV18
ASSLSQGFTETQY	TRBJ2-5	13	TRBV5-1
ASSQDWLAGDNYEQY	TRBJ2-7	15	TRBV4-3
ATRPGGASDTGELF	TRBJ2-2	14	TRBV24-1
ASTPQTGNEQF	TRBJ2-1	11	TRBV19
ASSLTGTPNTEAF	TRBJ1-1	13	TRBV5-1
ASSGSGAQETQY	TRBJ2-5	12	TRBV9
ASSLAAVSGNTIY	TRBJ1-3	13	TRBV7-2
ARSRDRTEAF	TRBJ1-1	10	TRBV2
ASTFHTNTGELF	TRBJ2-2	12	TRBV5-1
SAFRAGEKQY	TRBJ2-7	10	TRBV20-1
SALPAGNYGYT	TRBJ1-2	11	TRBV20-1
ASSVGLKEETQY	TRBJ2-5	12	TRBV5-4
ASSYANQPQH	TRBJ1-5	10	TRBV6-2/TRBV6-3
ASSFGQGAYNEQF	TRBJ2-1	13	TRBV5-5
ASSLVNTNQPQH	TRBJ1-5	12	TRBV7-2